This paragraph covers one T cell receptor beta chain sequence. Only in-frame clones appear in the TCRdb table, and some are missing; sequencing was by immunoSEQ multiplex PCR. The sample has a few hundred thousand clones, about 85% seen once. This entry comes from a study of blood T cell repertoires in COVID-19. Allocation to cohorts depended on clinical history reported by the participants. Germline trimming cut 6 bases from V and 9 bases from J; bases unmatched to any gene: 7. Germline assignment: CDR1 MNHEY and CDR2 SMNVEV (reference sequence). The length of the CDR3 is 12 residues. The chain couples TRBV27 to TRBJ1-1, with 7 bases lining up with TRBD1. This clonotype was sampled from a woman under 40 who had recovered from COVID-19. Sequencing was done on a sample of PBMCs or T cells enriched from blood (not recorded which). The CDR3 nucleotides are TGTGCCAGCAGCCAGACAGGGATGAAAGCTTTCTTT. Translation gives CASSQTGMKAFF.